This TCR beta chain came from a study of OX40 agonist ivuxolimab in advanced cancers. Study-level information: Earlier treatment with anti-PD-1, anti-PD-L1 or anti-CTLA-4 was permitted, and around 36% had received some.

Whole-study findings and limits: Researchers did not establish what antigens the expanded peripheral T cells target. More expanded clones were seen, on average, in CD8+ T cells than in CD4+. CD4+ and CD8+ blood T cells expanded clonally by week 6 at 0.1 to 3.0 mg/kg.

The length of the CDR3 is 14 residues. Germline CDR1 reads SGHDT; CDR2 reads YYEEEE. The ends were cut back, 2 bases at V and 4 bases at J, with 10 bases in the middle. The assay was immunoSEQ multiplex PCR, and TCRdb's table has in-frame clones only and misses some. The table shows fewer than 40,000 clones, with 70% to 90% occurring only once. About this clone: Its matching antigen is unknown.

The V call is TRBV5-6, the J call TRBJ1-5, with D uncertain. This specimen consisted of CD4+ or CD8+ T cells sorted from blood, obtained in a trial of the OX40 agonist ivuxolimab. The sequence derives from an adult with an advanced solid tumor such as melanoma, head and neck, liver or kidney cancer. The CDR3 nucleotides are TGTGCCAGCAGCTTCTGGGGTGGTAATCAGCCCCAGCATTTT. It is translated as CASSFWGGNQPQHF.